This T cell receptor beta chain was profiled in a study of CD8 T cells in Susac syndrome. With random hexamers, about 0.45 to 1 ug RNA was reverse transcribed. The method of amplification for TCR beta CDR3 was immunoSEQ multiplex PCR, covering 54 Vbeta and 13 Jbeta. TCRdb reprocessed the immunoSEQ multiplex PCR reads with MiXCR, giving one entry per CDR3 protein. The data contain 65,000 to 100,000 distinct CDR3 sequences, about 96% of them singletons. This CDR3 is built from 15 residues. Germline V CDR1 and CDR2: LNHNV, YYDKDF (reference sequence). Trimming took 4 bases from V and 3 from J, leaving 16 bases between them. Study-wide findings and caveats: Total CD8+ and CD8+ TEMRA repertoires contained sixteen and five Susac-specific public clones, respectively. CD8+ clones in Susac expanded most in TEMRA cells and active patients.

Worth noting for this clonotype: What it recognizes is unknown.

The chain has TRBV15 and TRBJ2-7, with D possibly TRBD2 on 7 matching bases. The TCR was taken from a human donor with Susac syndrome. Sequenced material: CD8+ T cells from PBMCs. CDR3 loop: CATSTRGRRVYEQYF. The CDR3 region has the DNA TGTGCCACCAGCACGCGGGGGCGCAGGGTCTACGAGCAGTACTTC.